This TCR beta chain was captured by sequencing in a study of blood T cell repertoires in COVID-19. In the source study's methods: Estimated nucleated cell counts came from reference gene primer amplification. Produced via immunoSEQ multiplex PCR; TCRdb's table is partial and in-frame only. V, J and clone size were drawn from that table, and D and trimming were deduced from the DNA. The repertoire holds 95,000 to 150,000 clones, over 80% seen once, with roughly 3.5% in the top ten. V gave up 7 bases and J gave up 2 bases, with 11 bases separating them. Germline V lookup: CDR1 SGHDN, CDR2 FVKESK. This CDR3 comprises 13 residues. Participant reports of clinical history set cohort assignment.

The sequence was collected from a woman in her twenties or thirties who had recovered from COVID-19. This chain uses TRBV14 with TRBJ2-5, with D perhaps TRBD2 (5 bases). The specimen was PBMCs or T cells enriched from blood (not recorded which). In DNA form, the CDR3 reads TGTGCCAGCAACTTCGGAGGTCAAGAGACCCAGTACTTC. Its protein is CASNFGGQETQYF.